What follows are 3 T cell receptor beta chains derived from one specimen sequenced in a study of neurological immune-mediated disorders. TCRdb reanalysed the 5' RACE reads using MiXCR and keeps one entry per CDR3 protein. This repertoire shows fewer than 20,000 distinct CDR3 sequences, approximately 14% found once; its top ten account for about an eighth. The material sequenced was PBMCs. Source of these receptors: a man aged 60 to 69 with HTLV-1-associated myelopathy (HAM/TSP).

The gene calls are TRBV10-2 and TRBJ2-7; D is unclear. Germline values: CDR1 WSHSY, CDR2 SAAADI. The CDR3 runs 15 residues. The germline V and J ends were trimmed by 9 bases and 4 bases, with 22 bases remaining between them. Written as DNA, the CDR3 is TGCGCCAGTGAGTCGAAGTTCCCCGGACGATACGAGCAGTACTTC. Translated, it gives CASESKFPGRYEQYF.

This clonotype has at least ten counts. J is TRBJ2-2 and V is TRBV7-2; tentative D call: TRBD1 (6 bases). Trimming took off 1 base at V and 3 bases at J, with 9 bases between the two ends. Germline CDR1 SGHTA, CDR2 FQGNSA. The CDR3 loop spans 15 amino acids. The CDR3 DNA reads TGTGCCAGCAGCTTAGTTTGGACAGACACCGGGGAGCTGTTTTTT. It codes for CASSLVWTDTGELFF.

Concerning this clonotype: It is unclear where the CDR3 begins or ends on the DNA, so no DNA is shown, and the CDR3 is as TCRdb lists it. V gene TRBV7-3 combines with J gene TRBJ1-1. The CDR3 is 18 amino acids in total, end residues counted. Germline V CDR1 and CDR2: SGHTA, FQGTGA. Here the CDR3 reads CASSFYICSARVQNEAFF.